These 4 T cell receptor beta chains were all obtained from the same sample, sequenced in a study of Tregs in tolerant kidney transplant recipients (dated by TCRdb to between 2018 and 2021). Library method: the immunoSEQ multiplex PCR assay. TCRdb's version of the immuneACCESS table is confined to in-frame rearrangements and falls short of the full clone set. An unresolved V gene accounts for under half of the shortfall where checked; the remainder is of unknown origin. The sample yields some 47,000 clones; around 90% were counted once. The top ten clonotypes cover 15% to 17% of the sample. Transplants used related donors with nonmyeloablative bone marrow transplantation; mixed chimerism was transient in the human trials. Material: CD8+ T cells from blood (PBMCs), obtained 12 months after the transplant. These receptors all come from a human patient who received a combined kidney and bone marrow transplant. Following transplantation, part of the T cell population may be supplied by the graft donor rather than the patient.

J is TRBJ1-1 and V is TRBV4-3, with D perhaps TRBD1 (6 bases). The V gene's germline CDR1 is LGHNA and CDR2 YSLEER. The CDR3 consists of 13 residues. Trimming stripped 0 bases from V and 6 bases from J, with 8 bases between. The DNA of the CDR3 is TGCGCCAGCAGCCAAGAGGACAGCGCTGAAGCTTTCTTT. It specifies CASSQEDSAEAFF.

The chain combines TRBV5-1 with TRBJ2-7; D might be TRBD1 (7 bases). V was pared by 0 bases and J by 5 bases, with 21 bases between. The CDR3 covers 17 residues. Germline-derived CDR1 and CDR2 are SGHRS and YFSETQ. CDR3 in amino acids: CASSLEGQGGDGDEQYF. For the CDR3, the DNA is TGCGCCAGCAGCTTGGAAGGTCAGGGGGGCGATGGGGACGAGCAGTACTTC.

The CDR3 loop is CASSLALATNTGELFF. In nucleotides, the CDR3 is TGTGCCAGCAGCTTAGCACTAGCGACGAACACCGGGGAGCTGTTTTTT. The rearrangement joins TRBV13 to TRBJ2-2; 7 bases are a match to TRBD2. Germline V gene lookup returns CDR1 PRHDT and CDR2 FYEKMQ (reference sequence). Trimming at V came to 1 base and at J to 0 bases, leaving 2 bases not matched to a gene. This CDR3 has 16 residues. The full variable domain, with the rest looked up from reference TRBV13 and TRBJ2-2, is AAGVIQSPRHLIKEKRETATLKCYPIPRHDTVYWYQQGPGQDPQFLISFYEKMQSDKGSIPDRFSAQQFSDYHSELNMSSLELGDSALYFCASSLALATNTGELFFGEGSRLTVL.

V is TRBV7-9 and J is TRBJ1-2, with D uncertain. Germline V lookup: CDR1 SEHNR, CDR2 FQNEAQ (reference sequence). This CDR3 has 16 residues. V gave up 0 bases and J gave up 2 bases, with 13 bases separating them. This CDR3 is CASSLAVEETNYGYTF. The CDR3 bases are TGTGCCAGCAGCTTAGCCGTTGAAGAGACAAACTATGGCTACACCTTC.